The 20 T cell receptor beta chains listed next were all sequenced from one sample in a study of OX40 agonist ivuxolimab in advanced cancers. TCRdb's copy holds only in-frame clones and misses some; the assay was immunoSEQ multiplex PCR. Here the sample spans 40,000 to 45,000 clones, around 89% being singletons. The specimen was CD4+ or CD8+ T cells sorted from blood, collected in a trial of the OX40 agonist ivuxolimab. These receptors were obtained from an adult with an advanced solid tumor such as melanoma, head and neck, liver or kidney cancer.

This clone has a single count. The gene calls are TRBV9 and TRBJ2-2, with a weak D call TRBD2 (5 bases). V lost 4 bases, J lost 6 bases, and 22 bases lay in between. Germline-derived CDR1 and CDR2 are SGDLS and YYNGEE. This CDR3 is 17 amino acids long. The CDR3 loop is CASSRVTSLGHAGELFF. DNA for the CDR3: TGTGCCAGCAGCAGAGTTACTAGTTTAGGTCATGCCGGGGAGCTGTTTTTT.

The rearrangement uses TRBV6-1 and TRBJ2-7; TRBD2 aligns across 7 bases. J lost 3 bases, V lost 5 bases, and 7 bases had no gene match. This CDR3 spans 14 amino acids. Germline V gene data show CDR1 as MNHNS and CDR2 as SASEGT. The CDR3 DNA is TGTGCCAGCAGTTTAGGCGGGACTAACTACGAGCAGTACTTC. Residues: CASSLGGTNYEQYF.

The chain carries TRBV28 and TRBJ2-6; tentatively, D is TRBD1 or TRBD2 (5 bases each). This CDR3 spans 18 amino acids. Germline V lookup: CDR1 MDHEN, CDR2 SYDVKM. Trimming stripped 8 bases from V and 0 bases from J, with 20 bases between. The CDR3 DNA is TGTGCCAGCTCTGATAGAGGGGCAGGACCCTCTGGGGCCAACGTCCTGACTTTC. It specifies CASSDRGAGPSGANVLTF.

V is TRBV4-2 and J is TRBJ1-3; D perhaps matches TRBD1 (5 bases). There are 17 residues in the CDR3. Germline lookup yields CDR1 LGHNA and CDR2 YNFKEQ. Trimming shortened V by 0 bases and J by 2 bases, and 14 bases separated the two germline ends. CDR3 in DNA: TGTGCCAGCAGCCAAGATCCCCGGGGCGGAACTGGAAACACCATATATTTT. Its translation is CASSQDPRGGTGNTIYF.

The chain uses TRBV27 and TRBJ2-5; TRBD1 is a possible D gene (5 bases). Germline CDR1 reads MNHEY; CDR2 reads SMNVEV (reference sequence). CDR3 length equals 12 residues. With 10 bases removed from V and 0 bases from J, the gap between germline ends came to 9 bases. The chain's CDR3 is CATRQNQETQYF. For the CDR3, the DNA is TGTGCCACGAGACAGAACCAAGAGACCCAGTACTTC.

A single count supports this clone. V gene TRBV2 combines with J gene TRBJ1-4; D call uncertain. With 6 bases removed from V and 0 bases from J, the gap between germline ends came to 11 bases. CDR3 length: 15 amino acids. Germline V gene lookup returns CDR1 SNHLY and CDR2 FYNNEI. As DNA, the CDR3 is TGTGCCAGCAGGGGGTATAGGGCAACTAATGAAAAACTGTTTTTT. This translates into CASRGYRATNEKLFF.

The chain links TRBV28 to TRBJ2-2; tentatively, D is TRBD1 (5 bases). This CDR3 has 14 amino acids. Germline V lookup: CDR1 MDHEN, CDR2 SYDVKM. The ends were cut back, 3 bases at V and 1 base at J, with 6 bases in the middle. The CDR3 DNA follows: TGTGCCAGCAGTTTTCAGGGGAACACCGGGGAGCTGTTTTTT. This encodes CASSFQGNTGELFF.

The V call is TRBV27, the J call TRBJ1-6, with 8 bases matching TRBD1. The V gene's germline CDR1 is MNHEY and CDR2 SMNVEV (reference sequence). The CDR3 covers 13 residues. J lost 9 bases, V lost 5 bases, and 3 bases had no gene match. The CDR3 region has the DNA TGTGCCAGCAGTCGACAGGGGTTTTCACCCCTCCACTTT. Its translation is CASSRQGFSPLHF.

The CDR3 reads CASRTLTGELFF. Here the CDR3 DNA reads TGTGCCAGCAGAACCCTCACCGGGGAGCTGTTTTTT. The chain carries TRBV6-5 and TRBJ2-2; D gene uncertain. Trimming stripped 6 bases from V and 4 bases from J, with 6 bases between. The length of the CDR3 is 12 residues. Per the germline V gene, CDR1 is MNHEY and CDR2 is SVGAGI.

CDR3 coding DNA: TGTGCCAGTAGGAAAGGACAGGGTCCTTACGAGCAGTACTTC. Translated, it gives CASRKGQGPYEQYF. The gene calls are TRBV19 and TRBJ2-5, with TRBD1 matching 8 bases. TRBJ2-7 explains the end of the DNA better; the J call may be wrong. The V gene's germline CDR1 is LNHDA and CDR2 SQIVND (reference sequence). CDR3 size: 14 residues.

The V and J genes are TRBV28 and TRBJ2-1, with 9 bases lining up with TRBD2. The CDR3 has 16 amino acids. V shed 7 bases and J 2 bases; nucleotides not matched to a gene: 9. The V gene's germline CDR1 is MDHEN and CDR2 SYDVKM. DNA for the CDR3: TGTGCCAGCACTTCCTTGGTAGCGGGAGCCTACAATGAGCAGTTCTTC. Translated, it gives CASTSLVAGAYNEQFF.

The chain carries TRBV9 and TRBJ2-1; D remains ambiguous. The CDR3 is made up of 14 amino acids. Trimming took 1 base from V and 7 from J, leaving 12 bases between them. CDR1 and CDR2 from the germline V gene are SGDLS and YYNGEE. The CDR3 DNA sequence: TGTGCCAGCAGCGTAATGGGTAGCTCTAATGAGCAGTTCTTC. It is translated as CASSVMGSSNEQFF.

V usage is TRBV18 and J usage is TRBJ1-3; the match to TRBD1 covers 7 bases. Germline lookup yields CDR1 KGHSH and CDR2 LQKENI. This CDR3 has 16 residues. The V and J ends lost 3 bases and 4 bases, in that order; junction bases with no gene match: 9. CDR3: CASSPLDRIEGNTIYF. In DNA form, the CDR3 reads TGTGCCAGCTCACCTTTGGACAGGATAGAAGGAAACACCATATATTTT.

V usage is TRBV19 and J usage is TRBJ1-5, with D unclear. Germline-derived CDR1 and CDR2 are LNHDA and SQIVND (reference sequence). This CDR3 is built from 13 residues. The V and J ends lost 5 bases and 2 bases respectively, with 7 bases between them. In nucleotides, the CDR3 is TGTGCCAGTAGTCGAGGAGGCAATCAGCCCCAGCATTTT. Its translation: CASSRGGNQPQHF.

This clone was found a few times. This chain connects TRBV6-5 to TRBJ2-1, with 10 bases lining up with TRBD1. V shed 1 base and J 6 bases; nucleotides not matched to a gene: 3. The CDR3 loop spans 15 amino acids. Germline V CDR1 and CDR2: MNHEY, SVGAGI. CDR3 DNA: TGTGCCAGCAGTTACTGGGACAGGGGTCGCAATGAGCAGTTCTTC. It codes for CASSYWDRGRNEQFF.

This rearrangement joins TRBV25-1 to TRBJ2-1; 7 positions agree with TRBD2. Looked up from germline, CDR1 is MGHDK and CDR2 is SYGVNS. This CDR3 has 15 residues. With 8 bases clipped from V and 8 bases from J, the junction kept 15 bases outside the gene matches. CDR3 protein: CASAIIPGTKDEQFF. In nucleotides, the CDR3 is TGTGCCAGCGCCATCATACCCGGGACTAAGGATGAGCAGTTCTTC.

This chain links TRBV6-5 with TRBJ2-7; D is perhaps TRBD1 (5 bases). This CDR3 contains 12 residues. V lost 7 bases, J lost 4 bases, and 11 bases lay in between. CDR1 is MNHEY, CDR2 SVGAGI, per germline. The CDR3 nucleotides are TGTGCCAGCAATAACAGGTGGTACGAGCAGTACTTC. It yields the protein CASNNRWYEQYF.

V usage is TRBV7-8 and J usage is TRBJ1-1; the D is unclear. The germline V gene has CDR1 SGHVS and CDR2 FQNEAQ. Trimming took 1 base from V and 0 from J, leaving 15 bases between them. This CDR3 has 17 residues. The CDR3 nucleotides are TGTGCCAGCAGCTTAGGGGCGCGGGCAGGAATGAACACTGAAGCTTTCTTT. It specifies CASSLGARAGMNTEAFF.

V gene TRBV28 combines with J gene TRBJ1-1; TRBD1 agrees at 9 bases. The V gene end was trimmed by 5 bases and the J gene end by 0 bases; junction bases not matched to a gene: 1. CDR1 and CDR2 from the germline V gene are MDHEN and SYDVKM. This CDR3 region has 14 residues. This chain's CDR3 is CASSRDRVNTEAFF. The CDR3 DNA follows: TGTGCCAGCAGTAGGGACAGGGTGAACACTGAAGCTTTCTTT.

This clone was observed once. The CDR3 sequence is CASSASRGPYNEQFF. CDR3 DNA: TGTGCCAGCAGTGCCTCCAGGGGACCCTACAATGAGCAGTTCTTC. The chain is built from TRBV9 and TRBJ2-1; D is perhaps TRBD1 (6 bases). The CDR3 spans 15 residues. Trimming pared 5 bases from V and 2 bases from J, leaving 14 bases between. Per the germline V gene, CDR1 is SGDLS and CDR2 is YYNGEE.